This is a list of T cell receptor beta chains from one sample in a study of response to subunit inactivated influenza vaccine. TCRdb re-called the RT-PCR reads with MiXCR, one entry per CDR3 protein. The profile covers 630,000 or so distinct CDR3 sequences, with about 15% appearing a single time and 9.5% to 13% taken by the ten largest. Sequencing was performed on PBMCs from blood, taken about 12 days after vaccination. The receptors derive from a man over 45 who received an inactivated influenza vaccine. Each CDR3 is given with its conserved first and last residue. D genes are given only for firm matches. For some rows the clone size is stated as once, few or many, or as a class when expanded; others skip it.

d_gene | j_gene | abundance | v_gene | len | CDR3nt | CDR3aa
TRBD2 | TRBJ2-1 | few | TRBV7-2 | 15 | TGTGCCAGCAGCTTCCTAGCGGGGGCGAGAAATGAGCAGTTCTTC | CASSFLAGARNEQFF
TRBD1 | TRBJ2-7 | . | TRBV5-5 | 14 | TGTGCCAGCAGCTTCGGGACAGGTCGGCTCGAGCAGTACTTC | CASSFGTGRLEQYF
TRBD2 | TRBJ2-3 | . | TRBV20-1 | 15 | TGCAGTGCACCGGGACTAGCGCGCCGCACAGATACGCAGTATTTT | CSAPGLARRTDTQYF
TRBD1 | TRBJ2-7 | many | TRBV5-1 | 14 | TGCGCCAGCAGCTATGGACAGGGTCCCTACGAGCAGTACTTC | CASSYGQGPYEQYF
. | TRBJ2-5 | many | TRBV29-1 | 12 | TGCAGCGTAAAGACAGATTCGGAGACCCAGTACTTC | CSVKTDSETQYF
TRBD1 | TRBJ1-3 | few | TRBV10-3 | 14 | TGTGCCATCAGGAAGACAGGGGACGGAAACACCATATATTTT | CAIRKTGDGNTIYF
. | TRBJ2-1 | . | TRBV4-2 | 16 | TGTGCCAGCAGCCAAGGACCGGGCTCTTTATACAATGAGCAGTTCTTC | CASSQGPGSLYNEQFF
. | TRBJ2-1 | . | TRBV3-1 | 13 | TGTGCCAGCAGCCGGGGAGTGGGATCTCCGCAGTTCTTC | CASSRGVGSPQFF
. | TRBJ2-7 | many | TRBV6-2/TRBV6-3 | 12 | TGTGCCAGCAGTCAATCGGGGTACGAGCAGTACTTC | CASSQSGYEQYF
. | TRBJ2-6 | few | TRBV6-1 | 17 | TGTGCCAGCAGTGGCGGTATCGCGGGTCCGGGGGCCAACGTCCTGACTTTC | CASSGGIAGPGANVLTF
. | TRBJ2-5 | . | TRBV7-9 | 14 | TGTGCCAGCAGCTTACGTTCGGATCCGGAGACCCAGTACTTC | CASSLRSDPETQYF
. | TRBJ2-6 | . | TRBV28 | 15 | TGTGCCAGCAGTCACCAGGGAACTGGGGCCAACGTCCTGACTTTC | CASSHQGTGANVLTF
. | TRBJ2-1 | few | TRBV7-9 | 13 | TGTGCCAGCAGCTTACGGCAGTCCCATGAGCAGTTCTTC | CASSLRQSHEQFF